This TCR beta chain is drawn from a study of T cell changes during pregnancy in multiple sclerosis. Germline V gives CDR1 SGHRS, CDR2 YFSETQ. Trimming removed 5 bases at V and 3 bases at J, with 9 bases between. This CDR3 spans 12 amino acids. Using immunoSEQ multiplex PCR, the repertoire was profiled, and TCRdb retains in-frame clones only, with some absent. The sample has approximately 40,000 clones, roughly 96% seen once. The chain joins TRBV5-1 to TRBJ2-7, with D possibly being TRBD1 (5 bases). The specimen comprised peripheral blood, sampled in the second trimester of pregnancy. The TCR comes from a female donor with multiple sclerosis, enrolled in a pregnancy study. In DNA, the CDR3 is TGCGCCAGCAGTACAGGCAACTACGAGCAGTACTTC. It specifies CASSTGNYEQYF.